This T cell receptor beta chain emerged from a study of blood T cells in healthy people across ages. The CDR3 is made up of 15 amino acids. Trimming cost V 6 bases and J 4 bases, with 18 bases left between them. Whole-study findings and limits: Higher diversity and more naive CD4+ cells were features of long-lived donors, compared to aged donors. Percentage of naive T cells showed a strong correlation with TCR beta diversity.

Staff drew roughly 10 milliliters of peripheral blood from each donor. A sample-barcoded 5' primer and a J-beta primer mix were used in a second PCR of about 7 to 11 cycles. A single record per CDR3 protein comes from TCRdb applying MiXCR to the 5' RACE reads. This table holds around 870,000 distinct CDR3 sequences, 29% found once. This clonotype came up many times. Its antigen is not identified. The TCR comes from a woman aged 80 or older in good health. The chain uses TRBV12-3 or TRBV12-4 and TRBJ2-5, with D possibly TRBD1 on 5 matching bases. Sample: blood. DNA of the CDR3: TGTGCCAGCAGGCTTACGCAGGGAACCGGAGAGACCCAGTACTTC. Its translation is CASRLTQGTGETQYF.